This TCR beta chain appears in the sequencing data of a study of T cell responses to AZD1222 COVID-19 vaccine. This CDR3 is built from 17 residues. Looked up from germline, CDR1 is SGHTA and CDR2 is FQGTGA. The junction had 6 bases not matched to a gene; V was cut back by 2 bases and J by 2 bases. Data came from immunoSEQ multiplex PCR; TCRdb stores just in-frame clones and leaves some out. Of about 190,000 clones in the sample, about 87% were seen once. The chain recombines TRBV7-3 with TRBJ2-3; TRBD2 aligns across 11 bases. This TCR came from an adult in good health. The sample was peripheral blood, taken on day 0 of MenACWY control vaccination. CDR3 nucleotide sequence: TGTGCCAGCAGCTTAGGGCTAGCGGGGGGCCCCACAGATACGCAGTATTTT. Protein product: CASSLGLAGGPTDTQYF.